This T cell receptor beta chain was observed in a study of CD8 T cells in ankylosing spondylitis. Study-wide results and caveats: In ankylosing spondylitis blood, a motif of eight highly homologous TCR beta variants appeared characteristic. From matched ankylosing spondylitis synovial fluid, disease-linked clones were reportedly recovered at significantly enriched levels.

A single record per CDR3 protein comes from TCRdb applying MiXCR to the 5' RACE reads. The sample holds 350,000 to 450,000 distinct CDR3 sequences; about 24% are singletons and the top ten take under 0.9%. For this clonotype: The antigen remains unidentified.

Germline lookup yields CDR1 SSHAT and CDR2 FNYEAQ (reference sequence). The CDR3 extends over 15 amino acids. The V end was cut by 5 bases, the J end by 8 bases, with 20 bases between. The receptor's source is a male donor with ankylosing spondylitis. Specimen: blood, either unsorted or a sorted T cell fraction (not recorded which). V gene TRBV7-7 combines with J gene TRBJ2-3; D possibly uses TRBD1 or TRBD2 (5 bases each). The CDR3 DNA reads as TGTGCCAGCAGCCCGGGGCCCAACCGCGACGCTACGCAGTATTTT. It codes for CASSPGPNRDATQYF.